These 24 T cell receptor beta chains came from one sample sequenced in a study of Ad26.COV2.S vaccination and SARS-CoV-2 variants (dated by TCRdb to the early 2020s). In the paper's terms, the treatment or condition label means: around 19 received Ad26.COV2.S at low or high dose, single or two shots; several received placebo; per-sample allocation not given. For vaccine and placebo recipients, the sequenced repertoires came from samples collected on day 63 after the first injection. The receptor library was made with the immunoSEQ multiplex PCR assay. Imported from immuneACCESS, the table was reduced by TCRdb to in-frame sequences with V and J called. These copies leave out some clones; in studies compared against another copy, an unresolved V gene accounts for under half, and the cause of the remainder is not known. Here the sample has 350,000 to 500,000 clones; 90% occur a single time. The biggest ten clones account for approximately 4.3% of the sample.

The sample here was peripheral blood, taken in a trial of Ad26.COV2.S vaccine versus placebo. The receptors were sampled from a person between 18 and 65 years old who received the Ad26.COV2.S COVID-19 vaccine or a placebo.

V and J are TRBV6-2 or TRBV6-3 and TRBJ2-1, with 11 bases that match TRBD2. This CDR3 region has 18 residues. V was clipped by 4 bases and J by 2 bases; unmatched bases: 10. From germline, CDR1 is MNHEY and CDR2 SVGEGT. The CDR3 DNA is TGTGCCAGCAGTTGGCCCCCACTAGCGGGAGACGCCTACAATGAGCAGTTCTTC. Amino acids: CASSWPPLAGDAYNEQFF.

This chain uses TRBV27 with TRBJ2-7, with 12 positions matching TRBD2. The CDR3 runs 15 residues. Per germline, CDR1 MNHEY and CDR2 SMNVEV (reference sequence). J gave up 3 bases and V 3 bases, and 3 bases lay outside the gene matches. The CDR3 loop is CASSFRLAGDYEQYF. The CDR3, as DNA: TGTGCCAGCAGTTTTCGACTAGCGGGAGACTACGAGCAGTACTTC.

The J gene is TRBJ2-5, the V gene TRBV6-2 or TRBV6-3; 11 nucleotides align to TRBD1. The junction had 6 bases not matched to a gene; V was cut back by 5 bases and J by 4 bases. From germline, CDR1 is MNHEY and CDR2 SVGEGT. The CDR3 length is 15 residues. The CDR3 sequence is CASSHRDRGGETQYF. The DNA of the CDR3 is TGTGCCAGCAGTCACCGGGACAGGGGGGGAGAGACCCAGTACTTC.

This clone showed up just once. The chain is built from TRBV5-6 and TRBJ2-3, with 9 bases aligning to TRBD2. The CDR3 loop spans 15 amino acids. J gave up 3 bases and V 4 bases, and 6 bases lay outside the gene matches. Germline assignment: CDR1 SGHDT and CDR2 YYEEEE. The CDR3 reads CASSGSGRGTDTQYF. CDR3 nucleotides: TGTGCCAGCAGCGGTAGCGGGAGAGGGACAGATACGCAGTATTTT.

This clone was recorded once. V gene TRBV7-9 combines with J gene TRBJ2-1; no clear D gene. Trimming removed 5 bases at V and 1 base at J, with 12 bases between. This CDR3 comprises 15 residues. From germline, CDR1 is SEHNR and CDR2 FQNEAQ (reference sequence). CDR3 coding DNA: TGTGCCAGCAGCGCCGCCGATTGGTCCTACAATGAGCAGTTCTTC. This encodes CASSAADWSYNEQFF.

This clone was picked up one time. This chain links TRBV28 with TRBJ1-2; 7 bases align to TRBD1. CDR1 and CDR2 (germline): MDHEN, SYDVKM. This CDR3 has 15 amino acids. With V trimmed by 6 bases and J by 3 bases, 10 bases remained unmatched. The CDR3 DNA is TGTGCCAGCAGATCACCCACAGGGGTTTACTATGGCTACACCTTC. Residues: CASRSPTGVYYGYTF.

This chain connects TRBV27 to TRBJ2-7; D is possibly TRBD1 (6 bases). With 2 bases removed from V and 3 bases from J, the gap between germline ends came to 14 bases. The germline V gene has CDR1 MNHEY and CDR2 SMNVEV (reference sequence). This CDR3 comprises 15 residues. The CDR3 region has the DNA TGTGCCAGCAGTTTACGGGGACAAATACACTACGAGCAGTACTTC. This gives the protein CASSLRGQIHYEQYF.

The chain uses TRBV5-4 and TRBJ2-1; D is unclear. The CDR3 has 14 amino acids. Germline CDR1 SGHNT, CDR2 YYREEE (reference sequence). The V and J ends lost 4 bases and 4 bases respectively, with 12 bases between them. The CDR3 is CASSPVELYNEQFF. Written as DNA, the CDR3 is TGTGCCAGCAGCCCGGTTGAGTTGTACAATGAGCAGTTCTTC.

This chain connects TRBV2 to TRBJ2-1, with TRBD1 as a possible D gene (5 bases). Trimming stripped 7 bases from V and 5 bases from J, with 6 bases between. The CDR3 has 11 amino acids. CDR1 SNHLY and CDR2 FYNNEI come from the germline V gene. The CDR3 coding sequence is TGTGCCAGCACAGGGAACAATGAGCAGTTCTTC. It encodes CASTGNNEQFF.

The chain joins TRBV19 to TRBJ2-1, with a possible D match to TRBD2 (5 bases). CDR3 length: 13 residues. V lost 6 bases, J lost 7 bases, and 13 bases lay in between. From germline, CDR1 is LNHDA and CDR2 SQIVND (reference sequence). The DNA for the CDR3 is TGTGCCAGTAGGGCTGGCGGGTGGAATGAGCAGTTCTTC. This gives the protein CASRAGGWNEQFF.

In DNA form, the CDR3 reads TGTGCCAGCAGTTTCAGCGTGAACACTGAAGCTTTCTTT. Residues: CASSFSVNTEAFF. This rearrangement joins TRBV12-3 or TRBV12-4 to TRBJ1-1; no clear D gene. V lost 3 bases to trimming and J lost 0 bases, with 5 bases between them. The CDR3 is 13 residues long.

The chain links TRBV7-3 to TRBJ2-3, with 9 positions matching TRBD2. The CDR3 loop spans 15 amino acids. With 6 bases clipped from V and 2 bases from J, the junction kept 6 bases outside the gene matches. Germline V gives CDR1 SGHTA, CDR2 FQGTGA. This chain's CDR3 is CASSQGTSSTDTQYF. CDR3 nucleotide sequence: TGTGCCAGCAGTCAAGGGACTAGCTCCACAGATACGCAGTATTTT.

This clone appeared once. This sequence joins TRBV2 and TRBJ2-5; 9 bases align to TRBD2. The germline gives CDR1 SNHLY, CDR2 FYNNEI. The CDR3 has 16 amino acids. V trimming: 2 bases; J trimming: 2 bases; junction bases outside the gene matches: 6. The CDR3 DNA reads TGTGCCAGCAGTGAAATCGGGCTAGCGGGACAAGAGACCCAGTACTTC. The encoded protein is CASSEIGLAGQETQYF.

This chain uses TRBV7-9 with TRBJ1-1; D unclear. CDR3 length equals 14 residues. Germline CDR1 reads SEHNR; CDR2 reads FQNEAQ (reference sequence). V dropped 5 bases and J dropped 2 bases, with 12 bases sitting between them. The CDR3 coding sequence is TGTGCCAGCAGCCCTAGACGGATTAACACTGAAGCTTTCTTT. The encoded protein is CASSPRRINTEAFF.

This rearrangement joins TRBV5-6 to TRBJ2-1; no firm D call. CDR1 is SGHDT and CDR2 is YYEEEE in the germline V gene. The CDR3 length is 13 residues. V was shortened by 6 bases and J by 5 bases, with 12 bases between the two germline ends. This CDR3 is CASTPRMNNEQFF. DNA for the CDR3: TGTGCCAGCACCCCGAGAATGAACAATGAGCAGTTCTTC.

The chain recombines TRBV9 with TRBJ2-3, with 10 nucleotides matching TRBD1. CDR1 and CDR2 (germline): SGDLS, YYNGEE. The length of the CDR3 is 15 residues. The V segment lost 4 bases and the J segment 3 bases; nucleotides outside the gene matches: 5. This chain's CDR3 is CASSPRQGATDTQYF. The CDR3 DNA follows: TGTGCCAGCAGCCCACGACAGGGGGCGACAGATACGCAGTATTTT.

This chain connects TRBV7-2 to TRBJ2-3, with D possibly being TRBD2 (5 bases). Germline V gives CDR1 SGHTA, CDR2 FQGNSA. V dropped 3 bases and J dropped 5 bases, with 12 bases sitting between them. CDR3 length: 14 amino acids. CDR3 sequence: CASSFGIQIDTQYF. The CDR3 region has the DNA TGTGCCAGCAGCTTCGGGATCCAGATAGATACGCAGTATTTT.

The V call is TRBV10-3, the J call TRBJ2-5; weak D call: TRBD1 (5 bases). From germline, CDR1 is ENHRY and CDR2 SYGVKD. The CDR3 is made up of 13 amino acids. Trimming took 5 bases from V and 1 from J, leaving 8 bases between them. CDR3 coding DNA: TGTGCCATCAGTCCAGGGCGCCAAGAGACCCAGTACTTC. Encoded protein: CAISPGRQETQYF.

The chain recombines TRBV7-9 with TRBJ2-5, with D unresolved. The germline V gene encodes CDR1 SEHNR and CDR2 FQNEAQ (reference sequence). The CDR3 has 14 amino acids. V lost 5 bases, J lost 2 bases, and 12 bases lay in between. CDR3 sequence reads: CASSLVWGQETQYF. As DNA, the CDR3 is TGTGCCAGCAGCCTTGTTTGGGGACAAGAGACCCAGTACTTC.

The chain employs TRBV27 and TRBJ2-3, with 8 bases lining up with TRBD1. The ends lost 4 bases at V and 5 bases at J; junction bases unmatched: 5. The CDR3 consists of 14 residues. Germline V CDR1 and CDR2: MNHEY, SMNVEV (reference sequence). DNA of the CDR3: TGTGCCAGCAGTTACGGCAGGGGGCAAGATACGCAGTATTTT. As protein: CASSYGRGQDTQYF.

This chain connects TRBV23-1 to TRBJ2-4; D remains unclear. TRBV23-1 carries the ORF label, with uncertain function. The CDR3 loop spans 11 amino acids. The V and J ends lost 6 bases and 6 bases respectively, with 6 bases between them. CDR3 residues: CASRSRNIQYF. CDR3 bases: TGCGCCAGCAGGTCCAGAAACATTCAGTACTTC.

The chain carries TRBV7-2 and TRBJ1-1, with D possibly matching TRBD1 (6 bases). CDR1 and CDR2 (germline): SGHTA, FQGNSA. Trimming shortened V by 5 bases and J by 2 bases, and 12 bases separated the two germline ends. The CDR3 has 14 amino acids. CDR3 loop: CASSVGGTNTEAFF. In DNA form, the CDR3 reads TGTGCCAGCAGCGTAGGGGGGACCAACACTGAAGCTTTCTTT. The variable domain in full, completed from reference TRBV7-2 and TRBJ1-1, reads GAGVSQSPSNKVTEKGKDVELRCDPISGHTALYWYRQSLGQGLEFLIYFQGNSAPDKSGLPSDRFSAERTGGSVSTLTIQRTQQEDSAVYLCASSVGGTNTEAFFGQGTRLTVV.

Written as DNA, the CDR3 is TGTGCCAGCAGCCCTGGACTAGCGGACCTACGAGGGCAGTACTTC. Translated: CASSPGLADLRGQYF. The chain uses TRBV7-6 and TRBJ2-7; 10 bases are a match to TRBD2. Germline V CDR1 and CDR2: SGHVS, FNYEAQ. V lost 5 bases, J lost 9 bases, and 13 bases stayed unmatched. CDR3 size: 15 residues.

As to this clone: This sample also contains other DNA sequences that code for the same CDR3. The V call is TRBV6-2 or TRBV6-3, the J call TRBJ1-5; the match to TRBD1 covers 7 bases. V shed 4 bases and J 3 bases; nucleotides not matched to a gene: 6. Germline V gene lookup returns CDR1 MNHEY and CDR2 SVGEGT. This CDR3 spans 15 amino acids. This CDR3 reads CASSWTGGYNQPQHF. The CDR3 DNA is TGTGCCAGCAGTTGGACAGGAGGGTACAATCAGCCCCAGCATTTT.